Each of the 14 T cell receptor beta chains below was sequenced from the same sample in a study of OX40 agonist ivuxolimab in advanced cancers. Assay: immunoSEQ multiplex PCR; the TCRdb copy retains only in-frame clones and omits some. The sample has roughly 30,000 clones, approximately 85% seen once. The sequencing here drew on CD4+ or CD8+ T cells sorted from blood, taken in a trial of the OX40 agonist ivuxolimab. The receptors were gathered from an adult with an advanced solid tumor such as melanoma, head and neck, liver or kidney cancer.

V gene TRBV5-4 combines with J gene TRBJ1-2; 8 bases map to TRBD1. J lost 6 bases, V lost 2 bases, and 12 bases had no gene match. This CDR3 region has 16 residues. Germline-derived CDR1 and CDR2 are SGHNT and YYREEE (reference sequence). The CDR3 sequence is CASSFPGGGGPDGYTF. The CDR3 coding sequence is TGTGCCAGCAGCTTCCCAGGGGGCGGGGGGCCGGATGGCTACACCTTC. Supplemented by reference TRBV5-4 and TRBJ1-2, the full variable domain reads ETGVTQSPTHLIKTRGQQVTLRCSSQSGHNTVSWYQQALGQGPQFIFQYYREEENGRGNFPPRFSGLQFPNYSSELNVNALELDDSALYLCASSFPGGGGPDGYTFGSGTRLTVV.

This clone occurred once. The chain employs TRBV5-1 and TRBJ2-1, with D perhaps matching TRBD2 (6 bases). The V end lost 2 bases, the J end lost 10 bases, and 7 bases lay between the germline ends. Germline CDR1 is SGHRS and CDR2 is YFSETQ. This CDR3 spans 11 amino acids. CDR3 nucleotide sequence: TGCGCCAGCAGCTTCGGGGGAGAGCAGTTCTTC. It specifies CASSFGGEQFF.

This chain uses TRBV11-2 with TRBJ2-3; 7 bases agree with TRBD2. This CDR3 is 12 amino acids long. V was clipped by 6 bases and J by 6 bases; unmatched bases: 3. In germline, CDR1 is SGHAT, CDR2 FQNNGV. DNA of the CDR3: TGTGCCAGCAGTAAGGGAGGGGATACGCAGTATTTT. Amino acids: CASSKGGDTQYF.

The chain carries TRBV28 and TRBJ1-3, with 9 positions matching TRBD1. Per germline, CDR1 MDHEN and CDR2 SYDVKM. There are 16 residues in the CDR3. V trimming: 3 bases; J trimming: 3 bases; junction bases outside the gene matches: 6. The CDR3 reads CASSFADRGNGNTIYF. The CDR3 DNA reads TGTGCCAGCAGTTTCGCGGACAGGGGTAATGGAAACACCATATATTTT.

For the CDR3, the DNA is TGTGCCAGCAGTGAAGCCGGTCTAGGGACCTACGAGCAGTACTTC. Translating gives CASSEAGLGTYEQYF. The V gene is TRBV6-1, the J gene TRBJ2-7, with no clear D. V was trimmed by 0 bases and J by 2 bases, leaving 11 bases between them. The CDR3 covers 15 residues. Germline V CDR1 and CDR2: MNHNS, SASEGT.

The chain combines TRBV12-2 with TRBJ1-2. TRBV12-2 counts as a pseudogene. This CDR3 is built from 15 residues. CDR3 protein: CASRLAPTTNYGYTF. CDR3 sequence (DNA): TGTGCAAGTCGCTTAGCGCCGACTACGAACTATGGCTACACCTTC.

This clone is categorized as medium-sized (0.01 to 0.1%). CDR3 residues: CASSLSASSPLHF. The CDR3 DNA reads TGTGCCAGCAGCTTATCCGCCAGTTCACCCCTCCACTTT. The chain couples TRBV11-2 to TRBJ1-6; D unclear. The CDR3 covers 13 residues. The germline V gene encodes CDR1 SGHAT and CDR2 FQNNGV. The V end lost 2 bases, the J end lost 9 bases, and 8 bases lay between the germline ends.

The count of this clone is one. The chain employs TRBV4-2 and TRBJ2-5; D might be TRBD2 (6 bases). The CDR3 consists of 16 residues. The V gene lost 0 bases and the J gene lost 4 bases, with 15 bases spanning the gap. From germline, CDR1 is LGHNA and CDR2 YNFKEQ. The DNA for the CDR3 is TGTGCCAGCAGCCAAGAGGGACTCAAAAGGGGAGAGACCCAGTACTTC. Translation gives CASSQEGLKRGETQYF.

The chain is built from TRBV5-6 and TRBJ2-7; D unresolved. The CDR3 sequence is 12 residues long. The V gene lost 2 bases and the J gene lost 3 bases, with 6 bases spanning the gap. CDR1 is SGHDT, CDR2 YYEEEE, per germline. CDR3 region: CASSFLNYEQYF. The CDR3 DNA sequence: TGTGCCAGCAGCTTCCTAAACTACGAGCAGTACTTC.

The sample holds one count of this clone. CDR3 loop: CASSFRGAHPETQYF. The CDR3 DNA sequence: TGTGCCAGCAGCTTCCGGGGGGCCCATCCAGAGACCCAGTACTTC. The gene calls are TRBV7-2 and TRBJ2-5; D may be TRBD2 (7 bases). V lost 3 bases and J 4 bases, leaving 15 bases between the germline ends. The CDR3 totals 15 residues. Germline CDR1 and CDR2: SGHTA and FQGNSA. The full variable domain, with the rest looked up from reference TRBV7-2 and TRBJ2-5, is GAGVSQSPSNKVTEKGKDVELRCDPISGHTALYWYRQSLGQGLEFLIYFQGNSAPDKSGLPSDRFSAERTGGSVSTLTIQRTQQEDSAVYLCASSFRGAHPETQYFGPGTRLLVL.

This sequence joins TRBV7-2 and TRBJ2-7, with 8 bases aligning to TRBD2. The CDR3 is made up of 16 amino acids. Germline CDR1 SGHTA, CDR2 FQGNSA. V gave up 0 bases and J gave up 1 base; unmatched junction bases: 5. CDR3 in amino acids: CASSLAPSGGSYEQYF. For the CDR3, the DNA is TGTGCCAGCAGCTTAGCCCCCAGCGGGGGATCCTACGAGCAGTACTTC.

The chain carries TRBV5-6 and TRBJ2-3; TRBD1 matches 9 bases. From germline, CDR1 is SGHDT and CDR2 YYEEEE. The CDR3 runs 15 residues. With 4 bases clipped from V and 3 bases from J, the junction kept 6 bases outside the gene matches. The CDR3 is CASSEDRGRTDTQYF. DNA of the CDR3: TGTGCCAGCAGCGAAGACAGGGGGAGGACAGATACGCAGTATTTT.

CDR3 loop: CASSYQGAGYGYTF. The CDR3 DNA reads as TGTGCCAGCAGTTACCAGGGGGCAGGATATGGCTACACCTTC. The V and J genes are TRBV6-5 and TRBJ1-2; 8 nucleotides match TRBD1. Unmatched junction bases numbered 4, after V lost 2 bases and J lost 5 bases. Per the germline V gene, CDR1 is MNHEY and CDR2 is SVGAGI. There are 14 residues in the CDR3.

The chain joins TRBV5-1 to TRBJ2-1; weak D call: TRBD1 (6 bases). This CDR3 comprises 12 residues. Germline V lookup: CDR1 SGHRS, CDR2 YFSETQ. Trimming stripped 3 bases from V and 7 bases from J, with 8 bases between. CDR3 DNA: TGCGCCAGCAGCTATACAGGGAATGAGCAGTTCTTC. Encoded protein: CASSYTGNEQFF.